This TCR beta chain was sequenced in a study of blood T cells in healthy people across ages. A second PCR of 7 to 11 cycles used a sample-barcoded 5' primer and a J-beta primer mix. Each cDNA was tagged by a template-switch adaptor containing 12 random nucleotides. TCRdb itself ran the 5' RACE reads through MiXCR, one entry per CDR3 protein. The sample has 1.5 million to 2 million distinct CDR3 sequences, approximately 50% seen once; the top ten hold less than 2.5%. The CDR3 extends over 13 amino acids. The germline V and J ends were trimmed by 3 bases and 6 bases, with 11 bases remaining between them. Germline-derived CDR1 and CDR2 are MRHNA and SNTAGT.

The clonotype was recovered from a woman between 35 and 50 years old in good health. Sequenced sample: blood. The rearrangement links TRBV6-4 to TRBJ1-2; possible D gene TRBD1, 6 bases. CDR3 in DNA: TGTGCCAGCAGTGATCAGGGGATCGATGGCTACACCTTC. This gives the protein CASSDQGIDGYTF.